This TCR beta chain comes out of a study of T cells after posttransplantation cyclophosphamide. Remarks on this clone: What it binds is unknown.

Overall study findings and caveats: After PTCy, TRB diversity resembled that of CNI/methotrexate controls. Tissue-infiltrating T cells from skin or gut overlapped little with blood T cells.

Treatment was busulfan-fludarabine conditioning, a marrow graft, and cyclophosphamide on days +3 and +4. Assay used: immunoSEQ multiplex PCR; TCRdb lists only in-frame clones, some missing. Of 17,000 or so clones in the sample, about 91% were seen once. This specimen consisted of CD4+ T cells sorted from blood, obtained after allogeneic stem cell transplant with posttransplant cyclophosphamide. This TCR derives from a male patient aged 55 to 69 who received an allogeneic stem cell transplant from a related donor and was CMV-positive. Some T cells may have come from the graft donor.

CDR3 loop: CASSLPGQGARYYGYTF. CDR3 DNA sequence: TGTGCCAGTAGTTTACCGGGACAGGGGGCGAGGTACTATGGCTACACCTTC. The J gene is TRBJ1-2, the V gene TRBV19; 12 bases agree with TRBD1. The junction had 10 bases not matched to a gene; V was cut back by 5 bases and J by 3 bases. This CDR3 region has 17 residues. CDR1 LNHDA and CDR2 SQIVND come from the germline V gene (reference sequence).